What follows are 30 T cell receptor beta chains derived from one specimen sequenced in a study of blood T cell repertoires in COVID-19. The table came from immunoSEQ multiplex PCR; TCRdb's copy has only in-frame clones and leaves some out. This sample carries roughly 70,000 clones, under 85% of them seen once, and the ten largest clones take 20% to 25%. Source material: peripheral blood. The receptors stem from a man aged 65 to 79 with acute or convalescent COVID-19.

The V and J genes are TRBV3-1 (or the pseudogene TRBV3-2) and TRBJ2-7; perhaps TRBD1 as D (6 bases). The CDR3 runs 14 residues. Germline V lookup: CDR1 LGHDT, CDR2 YNNKEL (reference sequence). V dropped 4 bases and J dropped 5 bases, with 15 bases sitting between them. The CDR3 loop reads CASSPGITGNEQYF. The CDR3 DNA reads as TGTGCCAGCAGCCCCGGAATCACAGGGAACGAGCAGTACTTC.

The table lists this clone with a count of one. This chain joins TRBV27 and TRBJ2-1; TRBD2 matches 7 bases. Germline lookup yields CDR1 MNHEY and CDR2 SMNVEV (reference sequence). The CDR3 runs to 17 residues. The CDR3 protein is CAAVRAPRERTYNEQFF. CDR3 DNA sequence: TGTGCAGCAGTCCGAGCCCCGCGGGAGCGGACCTACAATGAGCAGTTCTTC.

The chain combines TRBV19 with TRBJ1-5; D possibly corresponds to TRBD1 (5 bases). The V end was cut by 7 bases, the J end by 5 bases, with 18 bases between. The CDR3 has 15 residues. Germline CDR1 reads LNHDA; CDR2 reads SQIVND (reference sequence). The DNA of the CDR3 is TGTGCCAGTACCCTAGGGCAGGGCGGTCATCAGCCCCAGCATTTT. Amino acids: CASTLGQGGHQPQHF.

J is TRBJ1-2 and V is TRBV3-1 (or the pseudogene TRBV3-2), with 10 bases lining up with TRBD1. V shed 2 bases and J 8 bases; nucleotides not matched to a gene: 11. Looked up from germline, CDR1 is LGHDT and CDR2 is YNNKEL (reference sequence). The length of the CDR3 is 16 residues. The CDR3: CASSQTPTGGLGGYTF. The CDR3 DNA reads TGTGCCAGCAGCCAAACCCCGACAGGGGGCTTGGGAGGCTACACCTTC.

This rearrangement joins TRBV4-2 to TRBJ2-1, with D possibly matching TRBD2 (6 bases). Between the trimmed V and J ends, which lost 6 bases and 4 bases, there was a span of 13 bases. The CDR3 length is 14 residues. The germline CDR1 and CDR2 sequences are LGHNA and YNFKEQ. The CDR3 coding sequence is TGTGCCAGCAGAGGGACGGGAGTATACAATGAGCAGTTCTTC. It yields the protein CASRGTGVYNEQFF.

The rearrangement joins TRBV28 to TRBJ1-5; D is perhaps TRBD1 (6 bases). V was shortened by 6 bases and J by 3 bases, with 15 bases between the two germline ends. The CDR3 runs to 15 residues. Germline V CDR1 and CDR2: MDHEN, SYDVKM. CDR3 sequence (DNA): TGTGCCAGCAGGGGACACGACCTTCTCAATCAGCCCCAGCATTTT. Its protein is CASRGHDLLNQPQHF.

The rearrangement links TRBV4-2 to TRBJ2-7; 10 bases are a match to TRBD1. V trimming: 1 base; J trimming: 0 bases; junction bases outside the gene matches: 3. The length of the CDR3 is 16 residues. Germline V gene data show CDR1 as LGHNA and CDR2 as YNFKEQ. CDR3 nucleotide sequence: TGTGCCAGCAGCCAAGTGGGGGACAGGGGCTCCTACGAGCAGTACTTC. It is translated as CASSQVGDRGSYEQYF.

The chain has TRBV7-2 and TRBJ1-2; D is ambiguous. The germline CDR1 and CDR2 sequences are SGHTA and FQGNSA. The CDR3 spans 13 residues. Trimming removed 9 bases from V and 8 bases from J, with 19 bases in between. The CDR3 protein is CARSLEAAVGYTF. The CDR3 nucleotides are TGTGCCAGAAGTTTAGAAGCGGCCGTGGGCTACACCTTC.

J is TRBJ2-7 and V is TRBV11-2; 13 nucleotides agree with TRBD2. From germline, CDR1 is SGHAT and CDR2 FQNNGV. The CDR3 sequence is 15 residues long. The V and J ends lost 5 bases and 1 base, in that order; junction bases with no gene match: 2. This chain's CDR3 is CASSQGLAGSYEQYF. The CDR3 nucleotides read TGTGCCAGCAGCCAGGGACTAGCGGGATCCTACGAGCAGTACTTC.

This clone was picked up a small number of times. The CDR3 region is CASSLVVWETQYF. In DNA, the CDR3 is TGTGCCAGCAGCTTAGTAGTTTGGGAGACCCAGTACTTC. The rearrangement links TRBV7-3 to TRBJ2-5; no firm D call. This CDR3 is built from 13 residues. In germline, CDR1 is SGHTA, CDR2 FQGTGA. Trimming took 2 bases from V and 5 from J, leaving 9 bases between them.

This clone appeared a few times. The V gene is TRBV24-1, the J gene TRBJ2-2, with 9 bases lining up with TRBD1. The CDR3 consists of 17 residues. Germline trimming cut 4 bases from V and 3 bases from J; bases unmatched to any gene: 8. Germline assignment: CDR1 KGHDR and CDR2 SFDVKD. As DNA, the CDR3 is TGTGCCACCAGTGAGTTACAGGGGGCGCGGGACACCGGGGAGCTGTTTTTT. It codes for CATSELQGARDTGELFF.

The genes are TRBV11-2 and TRBJ2-7; TRBD2 aligns across 7 bases. This CDR3 has 15 residues. CDR1 and CDR2 (germline): SGHAT, FQNNGV. V was pared by 6 bases and J by 4 bases, with 12 bases of the junction left unmatched. The CDR3 sequence is CASRPSGGSSYEQYF. CDR3 DNA sequence: TGTGCCAGCAGGCCTTCTGGCGGGAGTTCATACGAGCAGTACTTC.

This clone was detected a few times. The chain has TRBV9 and TRBJ2-1, with unresolved D. The germline V and J ends were trimmed by 2 bases and 7 bases, with 19 bases remaining between them. There are 16 residues in the CDR3. Germline V gene lookup returns CDR1 SGDLS and CDR2 YYNGEE. The CDR3: CASSVSPWVEANEQFF. Written as DNA, the CDR3 is TGTGCCAGCAGCGTCTCCCCCTGGGTAGAAGCGAATGAGCAGTTCTTC.

This clone was recorded a few times. The rearrangement joins TRBV3-1 (or the pseudogene TRBV3-2) to TRBJ2-3; D is uncertain. Germline loops: CDR1 LGHDT, CDR2 YNNKEL (reference sequence). The V end was cut by 4 bases, the J end by 1 base, with 12 bases between. The CDR3 is 15 amino acids. CDR3 nucleotides: TGTGCCAGCAGCCCAGAAGAGGTGGGCACAGATACGCAGTATTTT. Encoded protein: CASSPEEVGTDTQYF.

This rearrangement joins TRBV27 to TRBJ2-3; 8 positions match TRBD2. CDR1 is MNHEY, CDR2 SMNVEV, per germline (reference sequence). This CDR3 contains 18 residues. V was clipped by 2 bases and J by 5 bases; unmatched bases: 15. The CDR3 loop reads CASSLTTGGPLVGDTQYF. CDR3 DNA: TGTGCCAGCAGTTTAACAACGGGAGGGCCACTTGTGGGAGATACGCAGTATTTT.

This clone has just a few counts. This sequence joins TRBV28 and TRBJ1-2; D not resolved. Looked up from germline, CDR1 is MDHEN and CDR2 is SYDVKM. With 6 bases removed from V and 5 bases from J, the gap between germline ends came to 10 bases. This CDR3 has 12 amino acids. The CDR3 DNA is TGTGCCAGCAGAGAGCCGGAGTATGGCTACACCTTC. It translates to CASREPEYGYTF.

J is TRBJ1-3 and V is TRBV28; maybe TRBD1 (6 bases). Germline CDR1 reads MDHEN; CDR2 reads SYDVKM. V was clipped by 7 bases and J by 0 bases, with 25 bases between them. CDR3 length: 19 residues. CDR3 DNA sequence: TGTGCCAGCACCCCGTCTCGAGGGACACGGAGGTCCTCTGGAAACACCATATATTTT. Amino acids: CASTPSRGTRRSSGNTIYF. Based on the CDR3 plus reference TRBV28 and TRBJ1-3, the full variable domain is DVKVTQSSRYLVKRTGEKVFLECVQDMDHENMFWYRQDPGLGLRLIYFSYDVKMKEKGDIPEGYSVSREKKERFSLILESASTNQTSMYLCASTPSRGTRRSSGNTIYFGEGSWLTVV.

V gene TRBV11-1 combines with J gene TRBJ2-2; perhaps TRBD1 as D (5 bases). V lost 1 base and J 6 bases, leaving 6 bases between the germline ends. The CDR3 covers 13 residues. Germline V lookup: CDR1 SGHAT, CDR2 FQDESV (reference sequence). In nucleotides, the CDR3 is TGTGCCAGCAGCTTAGTAGGGGCCGGGGAGCTGTTTTTT. Translated: CASSLVGAGELFF.

The V and J genes are TRBV4-1 and TRBJ2-7, with D unclear. CDR3 length equals 14 residues. The germline gives CDR1 MGHRA, CDR2 YSYEKL. V was pared by 0 bases and J by 6 bases, with 12 bases between. DNA of the CDR3: TGCGCCAGCAGCCAAGACAGTCCCAGAAGCGAGCAGTACTTC. It encodes CASSQDSPRSEQYF.

The V call is TRBV10-3, the J call TRBJ1-2, with 9 bases lining up with TRBD1. The V gene end was trimmed by 7 bases and the J gene end by 8 bases; junction bases not matched to a gene: 8. Germline V lookup: CDR1 ENHRY, CDR2 SYGVKD. This CDR3 comprises 13 residues. CDR3 DNA: TGTGCCATCACCCCACAGGGGGCGCAGGGCTACACCTTC. It translates to CAITPQGAQGYTF.

The J gene is TRBJ1-1, the V gene TRBV6-6; TRBD1 matches at 8 bases. Germline CDR1 is MNHNY and CDR2 is SVGAGI (reference sequence). CDR3 length equals 16 residues. Trimming took 6 bases from V and 4 from J; bases not matched to a gene: 13. The CDR3 here is CASSPGQGGMFTEAFF. CDR3 coding DNA: TGTGCCAGCAGCCCCGGACAGGGTGGTATGTTCACTGAAGCTTTCTTT.

The chain links TRBV9 to TRBJ2-7; D perhaps matches TRBD1 (5 bases). CDR1 is SGDLS and CDR2 is YYNGEE in the germline V gene. Trimming removed 0 bases from V and 2 bases from J, with 9 bases in between. There are 14 residues in the CDR3. CDR3 sequence (DNA): TGTGCCAGCAGCGTAGCCGCAGGGACCTACGAGCAGTACTTC. It encodes CASSVAAGTYEQYF.

This clone came up a few times. The rearrangement links TRBV7-2 to TRBJ1-5; 7 nucleotides match TRBD1. Per germline, CDR1 SGHTA and CDR2 FQGNSA. This CDR3 comprises 15 residues. With V trimmed by 5 bases and J by 5 bases, 9 bases remained unmatched. The CDR3 region has the DNA TGTGCCAGCAGCCCAGACAGGGCCACCTATCAGCCCCAGCATTTT. The encoded protein is CASSPDRATYQPQHF.

The rearrangement joins TRBV7-9 to TRBJ1-4; weak D call: TRBD1 (5 bases). Germline V gives CDR1 SEHNR, CDR2 FQNEAQ (reference sequence). This CDR3 region has 17 residues. Trimming shortened V by 5 bases and J by 6 bases, and 22 bases separated the two germline ends. CDR3 DNA: TGTGCCAGCAGCCCCTCGGGGGGATATCTGAGGGATGAAAAACTGTTTTTT. This sequence encodes CASSPSGGYLRDEKLFF. Full variable domain (outside the CDR3, taken from reference TRBV7-9 and TRBJ1-4): DTGVSQNPRHKITKRGQNVTFRCDPISEHNRLYWYRQTLGQGPEFLTYFQNEAQLEKSRLLSDRFSAERPKGSFSTLEIQRTEQGDSAMYLCASSPSGGYLRDEKLFFGSGTQLSVL.

V usage is TRBV11-2 and J usage is TRBJ2-7; 14 nucleotides align to TRBD2. V dropped 7 bases and J dropped 3; count of bases not matched to a gene: 8. The CDR3 loop spans 16 amino acids. Germline V gene data show CDR1 as SGHAT and CDR2 as FQNNGV. CDR3 loop: CASTRGLAGEGYEQYF. CDR3 nucleotide sequence: TGTGCCAGCACCAGGGGACTAGCGGGAGAGGGCTACGAGCAGTACTTC.

This sequence joins TRBV4-1 and TRBJ2-5; 9 nucleotides match TRBD2. The CDR3 contains 15 residues. Germline CDR1 and CDR2: MGHRA and YSYEKL. V shed 6 bases, J shed 2 bases, and the junction held 7 bases outside the gene matches. The chain's CDR3 is CASSFRLAVQETQYF. CDR3 nucleotide sequence: TGCGCCAGCAGTTTTCGACTAGCGGTACAAGAGACCCAGTACTTC.

This chain links TRBV7-2 with TRBJ2-6, with a weak D call TRBD2 (6 bases). The CDR3 has 17 amino acids. V was pared by 0 bases and J by 0 bases, with 9 bases between. Germline CDR1 reads SGHTA; CDR2 reads FQGNSA. Here the CDR3 DNA reads TGTGCCAGCAGCTTAGCGCGGGGTAGCTCTGGGGCCAACGTCCTGACTTTC. The encoded protein is CASSLARGSSGANVLTF.

The chain carries TRBV4-1 and TRBJ1-3; D call uncertain. Germline lookup yields CDR1 MGHRA and CDR2 YSYEKL. V was cut by 1 base and J by 0 bases, with 10 bases left in between. CDR3 length: 16 residues. CDR3 DNA: TGCGCCAGCAGCCAAGCGGCGGCGAGCTCTGGAAACACCATATATTTT. Translating it yields CASSQAAASSGNTIYF.

The chain is built from TRBV9 and TRBJ2-7; 8 bases map to TRBD2. The trim removed 0 bases at V and 4 bases at J, leaving 3 bases unmatched. Per the germline V gene, CDR1 is SGDLS and CDR2 is YYNGEE. This CDR3 is 14 amino acids long. The CDR3 loop reads CASSVDTSGYEQYF. The CDR3 region has the DNA TGTGCCAGCAGCGTAGATACTAGCGGATACGAGCAGTACTTC.

The chain joins TRBV28 to TRBJ2-1; 7 bases match TRBD1. Looked up from germline, CDR1 is MDHEN and CDR2 is SYDVKM. The V gene end was trimmed by 5 bases and the J gene end by 4 bases; junction bases not matched to a gene: 8. This CDR3 has 15 amino acids. The CDR3: CASSPEGAWYNEQFF. CDR3 DNA sequence: TGTGCCAGCAGTCCCGAGGGGGCTTGGTACAATGAGCAGTTCTTC.